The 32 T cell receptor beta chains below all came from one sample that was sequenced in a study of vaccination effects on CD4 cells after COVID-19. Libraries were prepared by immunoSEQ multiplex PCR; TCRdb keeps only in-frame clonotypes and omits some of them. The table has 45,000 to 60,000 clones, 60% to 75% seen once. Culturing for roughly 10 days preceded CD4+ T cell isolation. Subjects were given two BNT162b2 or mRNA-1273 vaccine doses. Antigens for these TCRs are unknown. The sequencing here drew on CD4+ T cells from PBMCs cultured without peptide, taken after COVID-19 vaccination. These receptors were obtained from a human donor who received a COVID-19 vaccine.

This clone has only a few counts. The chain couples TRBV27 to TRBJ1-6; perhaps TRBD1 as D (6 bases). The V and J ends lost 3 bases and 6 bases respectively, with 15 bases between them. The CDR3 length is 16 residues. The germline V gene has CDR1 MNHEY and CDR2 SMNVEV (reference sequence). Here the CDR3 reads CASSFLGGRSNSPLHF. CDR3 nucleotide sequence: TGTGCCAGCAGTTTCTTGGGGGGGCGAAGTAATTCACCCCTCCACTTT.

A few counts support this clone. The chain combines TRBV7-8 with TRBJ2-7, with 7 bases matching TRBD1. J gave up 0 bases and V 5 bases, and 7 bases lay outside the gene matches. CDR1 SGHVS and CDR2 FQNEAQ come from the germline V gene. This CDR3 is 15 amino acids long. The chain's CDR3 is CASSATGASSYEQYF. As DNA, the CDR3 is TGTGCCAGCAGCGCAACAGGGGCCTCCTCCTACGAGCAGTACTTC. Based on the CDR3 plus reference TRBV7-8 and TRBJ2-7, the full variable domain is GAGVSQSPRYKVAKRGQDVALRCDPISGHVSLFWYQQALGQGPEFLTYFQNEAQLDKSGLPSDRFFAERPEGSVSTLKIQRTQQEDSAVYLCASSATGASSYEQYFGPGTRLTVT.

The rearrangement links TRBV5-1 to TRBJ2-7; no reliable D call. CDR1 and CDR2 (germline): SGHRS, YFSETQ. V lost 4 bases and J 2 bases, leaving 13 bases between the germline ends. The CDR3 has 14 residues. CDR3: CASSLTPGTYEQYF. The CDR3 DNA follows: TGCGCCAGCAGCCTGACGCCCGGAACCTACGAGCAGTACTTC.

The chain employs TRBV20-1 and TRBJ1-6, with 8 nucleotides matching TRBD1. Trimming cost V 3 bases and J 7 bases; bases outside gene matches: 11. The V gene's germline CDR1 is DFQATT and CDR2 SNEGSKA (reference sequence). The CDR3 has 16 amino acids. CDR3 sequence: CSASGLQGEENSPLHF. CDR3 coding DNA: TGCAGTGCTAGTGGCTTACAGGGGGAAGAAAATTCACCCCTCCACTTT.

The CDR3 DNA reads TGTGCCAGTACAAAAGGGGCATTTCCTCCGAACACTGAAGCTTTCTTT. It codes for CASTKGAFPPNTEAFF. This sequence joins TRBV19 and TRBJ1-1; D is possibly TRBD1 (5 bases). This CDR3 has 16 residues. V was pared by 7 bases and J by 1 base, with 19 bases between. CDR1 is LNHDA and CDR2 is SQIVND in the germline V gene (reference sequence).

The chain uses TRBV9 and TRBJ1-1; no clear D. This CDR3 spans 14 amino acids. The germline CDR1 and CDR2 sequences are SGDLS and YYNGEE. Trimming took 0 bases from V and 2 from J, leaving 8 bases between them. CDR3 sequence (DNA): TGTGCCAGCAGCGTAGAGTCAACAAACACTGAAGCTTTCTTT. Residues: CASSVESTNTEAFF.

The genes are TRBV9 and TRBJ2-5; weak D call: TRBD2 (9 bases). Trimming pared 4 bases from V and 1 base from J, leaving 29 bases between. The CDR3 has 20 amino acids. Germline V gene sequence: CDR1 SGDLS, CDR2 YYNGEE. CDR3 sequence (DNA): TGTGCCAGCAGCACGCGGGGGGGGACTCTCAGGGGGCGACTCCAAGAGACCCAGTACTTC. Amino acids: CASSTRGGTLRGRLQETQYF.

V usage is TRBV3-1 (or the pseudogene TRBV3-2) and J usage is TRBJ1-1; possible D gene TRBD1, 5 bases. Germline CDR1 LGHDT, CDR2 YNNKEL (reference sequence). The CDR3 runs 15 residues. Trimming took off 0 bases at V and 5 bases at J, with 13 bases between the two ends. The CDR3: CASSQDPGGRTEAFF. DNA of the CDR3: TGTGCCAGCAGCCAAGATCCGGGGGGAAGGACTGAAGCTTTCTTT.

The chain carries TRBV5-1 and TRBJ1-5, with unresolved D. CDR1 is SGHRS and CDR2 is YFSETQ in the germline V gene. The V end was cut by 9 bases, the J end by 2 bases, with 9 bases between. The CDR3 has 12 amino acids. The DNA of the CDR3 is TGCGCCACGGCGGACGGCAATCAGCCCCAGCATTTT. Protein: CATADGNQPQHF.

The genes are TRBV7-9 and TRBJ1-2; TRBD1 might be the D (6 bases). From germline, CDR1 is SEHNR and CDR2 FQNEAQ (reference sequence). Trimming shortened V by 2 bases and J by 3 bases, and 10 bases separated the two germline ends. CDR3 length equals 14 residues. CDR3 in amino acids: CASSLLRGDYGYTF. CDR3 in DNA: TGTGCCAGCAGCTTACTCAGGGGAGACTATGGCTACACCTTC. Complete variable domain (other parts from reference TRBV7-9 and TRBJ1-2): DTGVSQNPRHKITKRGQNVTFRCDPISEHNRLYWYRQTLGQGPEFLTYFQNEAQLEKSRLLSDRFSAERPKGSFSTLEIQRTEQGDSAMYLCASSLLRGDYGYTFGSGTRLTVV.

CDR3 region: CASTVQVAVFNGYTF. The CDR3 DNA is TGTGCCAGTACTGTACAGGTGGCCGTCTTCAATGGCTACACCTTC. The chain employs TRBV19 and TRBJ1-2, with TRBD1 as a possible D gene (5 bases). Germline CDR1 and CDR2: LNHDA and SQIVND (reference sequence). V lost 7 bases, J lost 6 bases, and 21 bases lay in between. This CDR3 comprises 15 residues.

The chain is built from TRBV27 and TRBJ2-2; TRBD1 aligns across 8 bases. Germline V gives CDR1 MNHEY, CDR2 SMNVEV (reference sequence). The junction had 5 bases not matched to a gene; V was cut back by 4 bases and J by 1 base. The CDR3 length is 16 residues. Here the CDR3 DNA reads TGTGCCAGCAGTTCGCGAGGACAGGGGAACACCGGGGAGCTGTTTTTT. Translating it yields CASSSRGQGNTGELFF.

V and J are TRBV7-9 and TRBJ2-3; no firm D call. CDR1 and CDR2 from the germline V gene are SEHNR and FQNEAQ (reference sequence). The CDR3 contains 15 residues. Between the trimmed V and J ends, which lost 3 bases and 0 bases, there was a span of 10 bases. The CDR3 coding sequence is TGTGCCAGCAGCTTCCGAGGTGCTAGCACAGATACGCAGTATTTT. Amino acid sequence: CASSFRGASTDTQYF.

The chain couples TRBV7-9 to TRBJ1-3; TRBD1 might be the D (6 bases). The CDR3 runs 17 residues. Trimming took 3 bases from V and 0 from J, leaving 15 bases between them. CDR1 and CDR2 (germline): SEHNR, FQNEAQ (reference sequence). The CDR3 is CASSFLSGTHSGNTIYF. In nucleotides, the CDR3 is TGTGCCAGCAGCTTTCTATCCGGGACACACTCTGGAAACACCATATATTTT.

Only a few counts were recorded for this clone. This CDR3 reads CATSTSGIYEQYF. The CDR3 nucleotides are TGTGCCACCTCGACTAGCGGGATATACGAGCAGTACTTC. This sequence joins TRBV6-5 and TRBJ2-7, with 11 positions matching TRBD2. Germline CDR1 is MNHEY and CDR2 is SVGAGI. V was pared by 10 bases and J by 4 bases, with 6 bases of the junction left unmatched. This CDR3 contains 13 residues.

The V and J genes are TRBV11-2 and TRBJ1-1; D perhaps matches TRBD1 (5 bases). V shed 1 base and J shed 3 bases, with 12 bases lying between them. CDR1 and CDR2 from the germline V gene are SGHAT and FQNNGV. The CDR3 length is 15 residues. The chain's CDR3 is CASSLVGGEDTEAFF. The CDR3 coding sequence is TGTGCCAGCAGCTTAGTGGGGGGGGAGGACACTGAAGCTTTCTTT.

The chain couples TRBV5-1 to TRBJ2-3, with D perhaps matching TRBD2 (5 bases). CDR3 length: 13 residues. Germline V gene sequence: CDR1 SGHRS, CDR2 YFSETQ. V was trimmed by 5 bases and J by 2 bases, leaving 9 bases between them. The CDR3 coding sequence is TGCGCCAGCAGGTCGGGATTCACAGATACGCAGTATTTT. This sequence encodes CASRSGFTDTQYF.

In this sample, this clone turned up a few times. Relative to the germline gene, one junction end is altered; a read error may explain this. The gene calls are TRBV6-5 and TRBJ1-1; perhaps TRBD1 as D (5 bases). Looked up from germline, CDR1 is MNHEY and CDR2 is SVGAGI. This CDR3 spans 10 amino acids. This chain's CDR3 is CVSQGTKAFF. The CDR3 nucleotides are TGTGTCAGCCAAGGGACGAAAGCTTTCTTT.

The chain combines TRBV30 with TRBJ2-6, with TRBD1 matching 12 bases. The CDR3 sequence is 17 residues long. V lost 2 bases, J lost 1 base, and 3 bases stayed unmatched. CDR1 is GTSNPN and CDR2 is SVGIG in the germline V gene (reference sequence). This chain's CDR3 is CAWSPGQGASGANVLTF. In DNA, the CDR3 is TGTGCCTGGAGTCCGGGACAGGGGGCTTCTGGGGCCAACGTCCTGACTTTC.

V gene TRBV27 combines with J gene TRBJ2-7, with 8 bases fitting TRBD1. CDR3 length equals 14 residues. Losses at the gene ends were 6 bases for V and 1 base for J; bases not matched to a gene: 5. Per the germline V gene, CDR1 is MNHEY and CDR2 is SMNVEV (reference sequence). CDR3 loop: CASRPGQASYEQYF. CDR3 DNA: TGTGCCAGCAGACCGGGACAGGCGTCCTACGAGCAGTACTTC.

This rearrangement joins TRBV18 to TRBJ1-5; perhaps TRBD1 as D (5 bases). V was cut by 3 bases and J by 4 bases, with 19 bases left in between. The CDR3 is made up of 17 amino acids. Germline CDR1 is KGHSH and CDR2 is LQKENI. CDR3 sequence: CASSPIRPDSVNQPQHF. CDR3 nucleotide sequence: TGTGCCAGCTCACCGATTCGACCAGACAGTGTTAATCAGCCCCAGCATTTT.

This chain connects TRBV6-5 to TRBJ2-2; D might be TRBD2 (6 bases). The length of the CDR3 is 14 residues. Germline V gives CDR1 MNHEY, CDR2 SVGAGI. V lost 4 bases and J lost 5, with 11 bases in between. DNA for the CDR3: TGTGCCAGCAGTTCTGAGGCGGGGACCGGGGAGCTGTTTTTT. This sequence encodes CASSSEAGTGELFF.

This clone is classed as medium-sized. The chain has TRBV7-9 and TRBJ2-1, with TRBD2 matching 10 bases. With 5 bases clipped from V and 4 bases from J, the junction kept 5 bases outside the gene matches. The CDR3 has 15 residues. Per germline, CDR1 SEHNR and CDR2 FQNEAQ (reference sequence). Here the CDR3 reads CASSANSGGYNEQFF. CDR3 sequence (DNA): TGTGCCAGCAGCGCGAATAGCGGGGGGTACAATGAGCAGTTCTTC.

CDR3 protein: CASSSQRGYEQFF. As DNA, the CDR3 is TGTGCCAGTAGTAGCCAGCGGGGGTATGAGCAGTTCTTC. The rearrangement joins TRBV19 to TRBJ2-1, with TRBD2 matching over 8 bases. V lost 4 bases, J lost 8 bases, and 4 bases stayed unmatched. Germline V CDR1 and CDR2: LNHDA, SQIVND (reference sequence). The CDR3 is 13 residues long.

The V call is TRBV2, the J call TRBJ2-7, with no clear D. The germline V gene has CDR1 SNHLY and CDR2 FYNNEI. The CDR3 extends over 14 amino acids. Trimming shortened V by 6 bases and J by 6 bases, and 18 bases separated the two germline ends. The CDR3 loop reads CASSREAFGSEQYF. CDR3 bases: TGTGCCAGCAGCCGCGAAGCCTTTGGGTCCGAGCAGTACTTC. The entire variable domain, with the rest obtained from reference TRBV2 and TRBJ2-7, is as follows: EPEVTQTPSHQVTQMGQEVILRCVPISNHLYFYWYRQILGQKVEFLVSFYNNEISEKSEIFDDQFSVERPDGSNFTLKIRSTKLEDSAMYFCASSREAFGSEQYFGPGTRLTVT.

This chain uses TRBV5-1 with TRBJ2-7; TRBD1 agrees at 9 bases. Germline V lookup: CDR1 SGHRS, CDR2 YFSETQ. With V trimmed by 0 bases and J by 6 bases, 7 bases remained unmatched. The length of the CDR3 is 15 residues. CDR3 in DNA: TGCGCCAGCAGCTTGGCCGGTGACAGGGGGGGCGAGCAGTACTTC. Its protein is CASSLAGDRGGEQYF.

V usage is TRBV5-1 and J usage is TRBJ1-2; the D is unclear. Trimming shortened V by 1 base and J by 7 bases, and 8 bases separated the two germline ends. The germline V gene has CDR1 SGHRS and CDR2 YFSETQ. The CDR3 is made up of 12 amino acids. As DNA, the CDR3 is TGCGCCAGCAGCTTGCAGGAGGGTGGCTACACCTTC. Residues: CASSLQEGGYTF.

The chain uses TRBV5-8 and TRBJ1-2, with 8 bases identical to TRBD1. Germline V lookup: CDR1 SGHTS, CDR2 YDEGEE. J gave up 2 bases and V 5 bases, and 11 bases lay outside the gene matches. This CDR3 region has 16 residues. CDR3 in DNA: TGTGCCAGCAGAGGGACAGGCTTACTATTAAACTATGGCTACACCTTC. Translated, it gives CASRGTGLLLNYGYTF.

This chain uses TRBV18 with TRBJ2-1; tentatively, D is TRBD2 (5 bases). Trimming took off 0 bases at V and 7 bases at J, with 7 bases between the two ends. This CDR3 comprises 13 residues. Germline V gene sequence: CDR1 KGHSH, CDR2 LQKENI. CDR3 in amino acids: CASSPPTGNEQFF. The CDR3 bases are TGTGCCAGCTCACCACCCACGGGGAATGAGCAGTTCTTC.

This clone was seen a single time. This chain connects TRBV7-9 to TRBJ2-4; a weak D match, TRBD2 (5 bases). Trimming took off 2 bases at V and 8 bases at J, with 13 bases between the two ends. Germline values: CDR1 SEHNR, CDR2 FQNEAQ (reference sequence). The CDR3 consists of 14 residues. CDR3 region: CASSLSIPEDIQYF. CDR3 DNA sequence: TGTGCCAGCAGCTTATCTATCCCGGAGGACATTCAGTACTTC.

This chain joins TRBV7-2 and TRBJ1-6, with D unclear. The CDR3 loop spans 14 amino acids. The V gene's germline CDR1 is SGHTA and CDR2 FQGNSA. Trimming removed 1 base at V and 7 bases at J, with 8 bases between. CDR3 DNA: TGTGCCAGCAGCTTAGTTGGCGGGAATTCACCCCTCCACTTT. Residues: CASSLVGGNSPLHF. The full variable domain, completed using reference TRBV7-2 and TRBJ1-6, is GAGVSQSPSNKVTEKGKDVELRCDPISGHTALYWYRQSLGQGLEFLIYFQGNSAPDKSGLPSDRFSAERTGGSVSTLTIQRTQQEDSAVYLCASSLVGGNSPLHFGNGTRLTVT.

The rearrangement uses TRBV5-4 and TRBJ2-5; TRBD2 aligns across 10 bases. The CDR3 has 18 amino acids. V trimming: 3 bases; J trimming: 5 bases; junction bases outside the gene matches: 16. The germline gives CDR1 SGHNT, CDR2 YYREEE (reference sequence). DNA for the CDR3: TGTGCCAGCAGCTCCGGTGTGGCTAGCGGGGGTTTTCAGGAGACCCAGTACTTC. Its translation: CASSSGVASGGFQETQYF.